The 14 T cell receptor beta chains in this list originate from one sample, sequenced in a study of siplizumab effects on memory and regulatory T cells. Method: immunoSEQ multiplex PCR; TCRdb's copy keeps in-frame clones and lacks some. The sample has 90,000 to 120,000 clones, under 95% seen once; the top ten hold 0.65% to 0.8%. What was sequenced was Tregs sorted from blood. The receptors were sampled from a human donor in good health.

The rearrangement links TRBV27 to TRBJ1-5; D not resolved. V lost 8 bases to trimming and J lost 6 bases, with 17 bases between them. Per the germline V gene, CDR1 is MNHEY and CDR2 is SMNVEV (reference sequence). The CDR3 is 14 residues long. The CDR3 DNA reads TGTGCCAGCGGGCGCCCCAATGGACCTCAGCCCCAGCATTTT. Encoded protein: CASGRPNGPQPQHF.

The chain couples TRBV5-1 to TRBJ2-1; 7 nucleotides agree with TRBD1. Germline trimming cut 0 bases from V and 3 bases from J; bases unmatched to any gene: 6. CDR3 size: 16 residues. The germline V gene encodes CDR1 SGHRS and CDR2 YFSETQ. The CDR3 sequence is CASSLEGNRGYNEQFF. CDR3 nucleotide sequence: TGCGCCAGCAGCTTGGAGGGAAACAGGGGCTACAATGAGCAGTTCTTC.

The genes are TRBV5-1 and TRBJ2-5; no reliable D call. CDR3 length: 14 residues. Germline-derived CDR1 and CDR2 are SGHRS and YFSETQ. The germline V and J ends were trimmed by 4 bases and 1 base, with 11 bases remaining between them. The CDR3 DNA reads TGCGCCAGCAGCCCCCGTTCCGGCCAAGAGACCCAGTACTTC. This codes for CASSPRSGQETQYF.

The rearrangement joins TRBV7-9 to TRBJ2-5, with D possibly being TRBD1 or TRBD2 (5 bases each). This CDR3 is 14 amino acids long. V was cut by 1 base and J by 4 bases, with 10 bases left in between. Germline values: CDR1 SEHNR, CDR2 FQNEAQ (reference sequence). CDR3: CASSLVSGLETQYF. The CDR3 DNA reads TGTGCCAGCAGCTTAGTCTCGGGGCTAGAGACCCAGTACTTC.

The CDR3, as DNA: TGCAGCGTAGGCAGCGGGAGTGGCTACAATGAGCAGTTCTTC. This encodes CSVGSGSGYNEQFF. V is TRBV29-1 and J is TRBJ2-1; 8 nucleotides match TRBD2. The germline gives CDR1 SQVTM, CDR2 ANQGSEA. The CDR3 sequence is 14 residues long. With V trimmed by 6 bases and J by 3 bases, 7 bases remained unmatched.

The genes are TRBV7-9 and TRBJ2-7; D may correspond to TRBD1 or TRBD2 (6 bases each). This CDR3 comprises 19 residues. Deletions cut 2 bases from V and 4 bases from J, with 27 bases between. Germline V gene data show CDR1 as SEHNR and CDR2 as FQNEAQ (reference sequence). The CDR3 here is CASSLIVGYGGQFNYEQYF. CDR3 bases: TGTGCCAGCAGCTTAATCGTGGGGTATGGGGGGCAGTTTAATTACGAGCAGTACTTC.

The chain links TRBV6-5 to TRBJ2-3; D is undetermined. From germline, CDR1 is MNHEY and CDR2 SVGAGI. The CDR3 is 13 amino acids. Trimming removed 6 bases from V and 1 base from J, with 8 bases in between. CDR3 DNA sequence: TGTGCCAGCAGCCTCGGAGGCACAGATACGCAGTATTTT. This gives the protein CASSLGGTDTQYF.

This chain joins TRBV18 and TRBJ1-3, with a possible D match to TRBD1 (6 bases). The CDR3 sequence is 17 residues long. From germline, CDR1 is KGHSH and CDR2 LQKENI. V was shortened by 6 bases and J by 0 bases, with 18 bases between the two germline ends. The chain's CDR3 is CASSLQTGSTSGNTIYF. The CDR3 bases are TGTGCCAGCTCCCTCCAAACAGGGTCCACCTCTGGAAACACCATATATTTT. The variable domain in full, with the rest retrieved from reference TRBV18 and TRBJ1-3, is NAGVMQNPRHLVRRRGQEARLRCSPMKGHSHVYWYRQLPEEGLKFMVYLQKENIIDESGMPKERFSAEFPKEGPSILRIQQVVRGDSAAYFCASSLQTGSTSGNTIYFGEGSWLTVV.

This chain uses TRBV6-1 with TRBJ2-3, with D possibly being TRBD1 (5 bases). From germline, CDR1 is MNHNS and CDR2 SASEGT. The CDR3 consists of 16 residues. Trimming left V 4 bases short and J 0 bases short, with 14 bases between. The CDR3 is CASSVSTVTSTDTQYF. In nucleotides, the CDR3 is TGTGCCAGCAGTGTATCGACAGTAACTAGCACAGATACGCAGTATTTT.

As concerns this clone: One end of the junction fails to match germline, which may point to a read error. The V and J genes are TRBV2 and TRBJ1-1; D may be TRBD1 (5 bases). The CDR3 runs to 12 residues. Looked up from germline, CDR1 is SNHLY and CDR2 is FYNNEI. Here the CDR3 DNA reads TGTGCCAGCAGGGAAGGGGCCGTTTGGGCTTTCTTT. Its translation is CASREGAVWAFF.

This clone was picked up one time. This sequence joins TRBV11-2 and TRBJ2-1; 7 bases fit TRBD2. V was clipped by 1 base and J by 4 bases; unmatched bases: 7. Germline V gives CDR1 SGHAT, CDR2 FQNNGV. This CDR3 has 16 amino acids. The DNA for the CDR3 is TGTGCCAGCAGCTTAGTGGCTAGCGGCCTATACAATGAGCAGTTCTTC. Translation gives CASSLVASGLYNEQFF.

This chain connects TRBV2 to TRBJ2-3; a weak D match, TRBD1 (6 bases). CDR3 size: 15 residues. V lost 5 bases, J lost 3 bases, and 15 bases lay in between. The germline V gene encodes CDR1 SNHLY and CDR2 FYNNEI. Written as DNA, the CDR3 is TGTGCCAGCAGTTTTCCAGGGGTCGGGACAGATACGCAGTATTTT. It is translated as CASSFPGVGTDTQYF.

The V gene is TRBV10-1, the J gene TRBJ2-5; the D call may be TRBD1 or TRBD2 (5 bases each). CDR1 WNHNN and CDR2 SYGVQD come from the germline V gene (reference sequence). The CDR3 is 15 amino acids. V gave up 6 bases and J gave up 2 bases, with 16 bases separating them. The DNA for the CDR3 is TGCGCCAGCAGCCTGGGGGTTACAGGACAAGAGACCCAGTACTTC. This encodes CASSLGVTGQETQYF.

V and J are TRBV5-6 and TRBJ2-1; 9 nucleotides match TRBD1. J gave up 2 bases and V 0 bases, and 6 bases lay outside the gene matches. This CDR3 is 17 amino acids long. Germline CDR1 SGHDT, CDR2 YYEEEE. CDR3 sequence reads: CASSLGTGGAPYNEQFF. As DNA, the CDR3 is TGTGCCAGCAGCTTGGGAACAGGGGGCGCGCCCTACAATGAGCAGTTCTTC. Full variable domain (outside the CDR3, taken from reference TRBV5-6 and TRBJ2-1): DAGVTQSPTHLIKTRGQQVTLRCSPKSGHDTVSWYQQALGQGPQFIFQYYEEEERQRGNFPDRFSGHQFPNYSSELNVNALLLGDSALYLCASSLGTGGAPYNEQFFGPGTRLTVL.